This note documents a single TCR beta chain sequence. Its target is unknown. This sample is part of a study of cytomegalovirus exposure and HLA in healthy donors. Overall study: As an earlier analysis found, 150 million to 200 million T cells yielded about 100 million unique TCR beta sequences. Points from the study as a whole: In vitro experiments confirmed that three CMV-associated chains were specific for CMV antigens. Later on, an analysis tied 15,000 or so TCR beta sequences to HLA alleles at 0.05 false discovery rate.

The germline CDR1 and CDR2 sequences are SNHLY and FYNNEI. Trimming shortened V by 5 bases and J by 10 bases, and 9 bases separated the two germline ends. This CDR3 spans 11 amino acids. Primers: 60 Vbeta forward and 13 Jbeta reverse. Using immunoSEQ multiplex PCR, the repertoire was profiled, and TCRdb retains in-frame clones only, with some absent. The table includes under 100,000 clones, roughly four fifths detected once. The chain uses TRBV2 and TRBJ2-1, with D maybe TRBD2 (6 bases). Sequenced material: PBMCs. This TCR was recovered from a human donor in good health. The CDR3 here is CASSSGGEQFF. Here the CDR3 DNA reads TGTGCCAGCAGTAGTGGGGGGGAGCAGTTCTTC.